This TCR beta chain was captured in a study of blood T cell repertoires in COVID-19. Study summary: Samples representing acute and convalescent COVID-19 were sourced from the United States, Italy and Spain. Sources were T cells, B-cell-depleted T cells, or PBMCs; the material itself was cDNA or gDNA.

This clone was observed a single time. Profiled with immunoSEQ multiplex PCR; TCRdb holds only in-frame clones, not every one. The table records some 230,000 clones, approximately 80% of them present only once. Germline CDR1 reads SGDLS; CDR2 reads YYNGEE. V lost 4 bases to trimming and J lost 2 bases; unmatched junction nucleotides: 9. There are 16 residues in the CDR3. Each recovered donor of Cohort 3 presented with two negative PCRs, clearance, or symptom resolution. The origin of this receptor is a man aged 35-49 years who had recovered from COVID-19. The genes are TRBV9 and TRBJ2-1; 7 bases fit TRBD2. Sequencing was performed on PBMCs or T cells enriched from blood (not recorded which). The CDR3 DNA sequence: TGTGCCAGCAGCCCTGGAGCGGGGTGGGCCTACAATGAGCAGTTCTTC. It encodes CASSPGAGWAYNEQFF.